The subject of this entry is one TCR beta chain. The antigen is not known. The data originate from a study of T-cell memory formation after mild COVID-19. About the research overall: The TCR clusters were mostly specific to one donor. Study-level points and caveats: The finding that pre-infection memory included some responding clones suggested that cross-reactive memory joined. Chiefly within CM and EM were the contracting CD4+ clones; CD8+ ones were within EMRA. A second wave expanding day 15 to 37 was CD4+-biased; contracting clones were balanced.

The CDR3 spans 12 residues. Trimming removed 6 bases from V and 6 bases from J, with 12 bases in between. MiXCR, run by TCRdb on the 5' RACE reads, gives a single entry per CDR3 protein. The sample comprises 540,000 or so distinct CDR3 sequences, around 21% of which are singletons, and approximately 13% rests with the top ten. This receptor was taken from an adult woman who had mild COVID-19 (a few samples of this study predate the infection). Cell type and time point are not known. The rearrangement joins TRBV12-3 or TRBV12-4 to TRBJ2-7, with no clear D. Material: PBMCs or a T cell subset sorted from them (not recorded which). CDR3 in DNA: TGTGCCAGCAGCCCCCCCTCAGGCGAGCAGTACTTC. It codes for CASSPPSGEQYF.